This entry is about one TCR beta chain. The sample comes from a study of somatic mutations in cytotoxic T cells in rheumatoid arthritis. The V end lost 8 bases, the J end lost 10 bases, and 18 bases lay between the germline ends. The CDR3 consists of 13 residues. Per the germline V gene, CDR1 is ENHRY and CDR2 is SYGVKD. The assay was immunoSEQ multiplex PCR, and TCRdb's table has in-frame clones only and misses some. This sample has 15,000 to 20,000 clones; 65% to 80% occur once, and the top ten carry around 15%. The sequence came from an adult with rheumatoid arthritis. V and J are TRBV10-3 and TRBJ2-1; possible D gene TRBD2, 6 bases. The specimen was CD8+ T cells sorted from blood. DNA for the CDR3: TGTGCCATCCGCGGCGGGGCCCCCGGGGAGCAGTTCTTC. It specifies CAIRGGAPGEQFF.